The source of this T cell receptor (beta chain) is a study of blood T cell repertoires in COVID-19. Repertoires were generated with immunoSEQ multiplex PCR, while TCRdb's copy carries only in-frame clones and drops some. This table holds around 320,000 clones, 85% to 90% found once. V lost 4 bases to trimming and J lost 1 base; unmatched junction nucleotides: 6. The CDR3 sequence is 14 residues long. Germline loops: CDR1 GTSNPN, CDR2 SVGIG (reference sequence). The sample comprised PBMCs or T cells enriched from blood (not recorded which). The chain uses TRBV30 and TRBJ2-5; 7 bases are shared with TRBD2. This clonotype was obtained from a woman aged 18-35 years with acute COVID-19. The CDR3: CAWNRGLPQETQYF. DNA of the CDR3: TGTGCCTGGAACCGGGGACTACCCCAAGAGACCCAGTACTTC.